These T cell receptor beta chains were read from a single sample in a study of blood T cell repertoires in COVID-19. The repertoire was sequenced with immunoSEQ multiplex PCR; TCRdb's copy has only in-frame clones and lacks some. The sample holds about 73,000 clones, approximately 80% seen once. The source material was peripheral blood. The receptors shown here come from an older woman with acute or convalescent COVID-19. Both conserved end residues are part of each CDR3. The D gene is left open where the match is weak. Clone size is shown for a subset of rows, as once, few, many or a class of expanded clone.

v_call,clone_size,j_call,d_call,cdr3_aa,cdr3_nt
TRBV9,few,TRBJ1-6,NA,CASSDPGTASSYNSPLHF,TGTGCCAGCAGCGACCCCGGGACTGCATCCTCCTATAATTCACCCCTCCACTTT
TRBV7-2,NA,TRBJ2-3,NA,CASSLGLPPDTQYF,TGTGCCAGCAGCTTGGGACTGCCTCCAGATACGCAGTATTTT
TRBV11-2,NA,TRBJ1-2,TRBD1,CASSLGGTGAYGYTF,TGTGCCAGCAGCTTAGGCGGGACAGGGGCCTATGGCTACACCTTC
TRBV7-8,NA,TRBJ1-6,TRBD1,CASSLKRTGGSPLHF,TGTGCCAGCAGCTTAAAAAGGACAGGGGGTTCACCCCTCCACTTT
TRBV19,NA,TRBJ1-1,TRBD1,CASSIDGTGYDTEAFF,TGTGCCAGTAGTATAGATGGGACAGGGTATGACACTGAAGCTTTCTTT
TRBV27,NA,TRBJ1-2,TRBD1,CASSTGQGIDGYTF,TGTGCCAGCAGCACCGGACAGGGCATAGATGGCTACACCTTC
TRBV27,NA,TRBJ1-2,TRBD1,CASSLDGGTGLIGYTF,TGTGCCAGCAGTTTAGATGGCGGGACAGGGCTGATTGGCTACACCTTC
TRBV7-9,NA,TRBJ1-4,NA,CASTPPTLAREKLFF,TGTGCCAGCACCCCACCCACGTTGGCACGAGAAAAACTGTTTTTT
TRBV7-9,NA,TRBJ2-1,NA,CASSSLRTRSYNEQFF,TGTGCCAGCAGCTCCCTCCGGACTCGTTCCTACAATGAGCAGTTCTTC
TRBV18,NA,TRBJ2-5,NA,CASSPEQETQYF,TGTGCCAGCTCACCGGAGCAAGAGACCCAGTACTTC
TRBV5-4,NA,TRBJ1-4,NA,CASSFGGAGEKLFF,TGTGCCAGCAGCTTCGGGGGGGCCGGTGAAAAACTGTTTTTT
TRBV29-1,NA,TRBJ2-3,NA,CSVVGSLGGAADTQYF,TGCAGCGTTGTGGGCAGTCTGGGCGGGGCAGCAGATACGCAGTATTTT
TRBV5-1,NA,TRBJ1-1,NA,CASSLEAGLNTEAFF,TGCGCCAGCAGCTTGGAGGCAGGCTTGAACACTGAAGCTTTCTTT
TRBV25-1,once,TRBJ2-7,TRBD1,CASSDPGTAAQYF,TGTGCCAGCAGTGACCCCGGGACAGCTGCCCAGTACTTC
TRBV19,NA,TRBJ1-1,TRBD1,CASRRQGSREAFF,TGTGCCAGTAGGCGACAGGGGTCACGTGAAGCTTTCTTT
TRBV6-6,NA,TRBJ1-1,TRBD1,CASSFGQGGKTFF,TGTGCCAGCAGTTTCGGACAGGGGGGAAAGACTTTCTTT
TRBV6-6,NA,TRBJ1-1,TRBD1,CASRGTGGRYTEAFF,TGTGCCAGCAGAGGGACAGGGGGCAGGTACACTGAAGCTTTCTTT
TRBV11-2,once,TRBJ2-5,TRBD2,CASSWGGETQYF,TGTGCCAGCAGTTGGGGGGGGGAGACCCAGTACTTC
TRBV23-1,NA,TRBJ1-3,NA,CASSQVIWGVGSGNTIYF,TGCGCCAGCAGTCAAGTCATTTGGGGGGTGGGCTCTGGAAACACCATATATTTT
TRBV6-4,NA,TRBJ2-3,TRBD2,CASSGVMAGGPDTQYF,TGTGCCAGCAGTGGAGTTATGGCGGGGGGGCCGGATACGCAGTATTTT
TRBV7-6,NA,TRBJ2-1,TRBD2,CASSPGRGAYNEQFF,TGTGCCAGCAGCCCGGGGCGGGGGGCCTACAATGAGCAGTTCTTC
TRBV5-1,NA,TRBJ1-3,TRBD1,CASSLAETGTGNTIYF,TGCGCCAGCAGCTTGGCCGAGACAGGGACAGGTAACACCATATATTTT
TRBV6-5,NA,TRBJ1-2,TRBD1,CASSDERDRDGYTF,TGTGCCAGCAGCGACGAGCGCGACAGGGATGGCTACACCTTC
TRBV6-5,few,TRBJ1-2,TRBD1,CASGVQGVAYGYTF,TGTGCCAGCGGCGTACAGGGGGTAGCCTATGGCTACACCTTC
TRBV5-1,NA,TRBJ1-2,NA,CASSPDSGRNGYTF,TGCGCCAGCAGCCCCGACAGTGGACGGAATGGCTACACCTTC
TRBV10-3,NA,TRBJ1-2,NA,CATQASDLGARYGYTF,TGTGCCACACAAGCCTCAGATCTTGGGGCGAGGTATGGCTACACCTTC
TRBV7-8,NA,TRBJ1-1,NA,CASSLLGRGRTEAFF,TGTGCCAGCAGCTTACTGGGTCGGGGTCGCACTGAAGCTTTCTTT
TRBV6-6,NA,TRBJ1-1,NA,CASSDPGYHEAFF,TGTGCCAGCAGTGACCCCGGGTACCATGAAGCTTTCTTT
TRBV19,NA,TRBJ1-2,TRBD1,CASTSKDVGTGDYGYTF,TGTGCCAGTACCTCAAAGGATGTTGGGACAGGGGACTATGGCTACACCTTC
TRBV19,few,TRBJ2-2,NA,CASRRGGLGTGELFF,TGTGCCAGTAGAAGGGGTGGATTGGGAACCGGGGAGCTGTTTTTT
TRBV7-6,NA,TRBJ1-1,TRBD1,CASSSGQGVLGTEAFF,TGTGCCAGCAGCTCCGGACAGGGTGTCTTGGGCACTGAAGCTTTCTTT
TRBV7-9,NA,TRBJ1-4,TRBD1,CASRHPRRGTGPEKLFF,TGTGCCAGCAGACATCCCCGTAGGGGGACAGGGCCGGAAAAACTGTTTTTT
TRBV15,NA,TRBJ2-3,NA,CATSSRILSGPRADTQYF,TGTGCCACCAGCAGCCGAATCTTGAGCGGGCCGAGGGCAGATACGCAGTATTTT
TRBV6-1,once,TRBJ2-3,TRBD2,CASSDGGLGTDTQYF,TGTGCCAGCAGTGATGGAGGACTAGGAACAGATACGCAGTATTTT
TRBV7-3,NA,TRBJ2-2,NA,CASSSDSRGNTGELFF,TGTGCCAGCAGCTCTGACTCCCGTGGGAACACCGGGGAGCTGTTTTTT
TRBV19,NA,TRBJ1-1,TRBD1,CASSSSGTANTEAFF,TGTGCCAGTAGTTCATCCGGGACAGCGAACACTGAAGCTTTCTTT
TRBV6-5,NA,TRBJ2-3,NA,CASLDRLTDTQYF,TGTGCCAGCCTAGACAGACTCACAGATACGCAGTATTTT
TRBV27,NA,TRBJ2-2,TRBD1,CASSDRGNTGELFF,TGTGCCAGCTCCGACAGGGGGAATACCGGGGAGCTGTTTTTT
TRBV5-1,NA,TRBJ1-4,TRBD1,CASSPGTGRANEKLFF,TGCGCCAGCAGCCCCGGGACAGGGAGGGCTAATGAAAAACTGTTTTTT
TRBV11-2,NA,TRBJ1-3,TRBD1,CASSSPPRGNYGNTIYF,TGTGCCAGCAGCTCACCACCCAGGGGGAATTATGGAAACACCATATATTTT
TRBV9,NA,TRBJ2-7,NA,CASSVAMGGEQYF,TGTGCCAGCAGCGTAGCTATGGGGGGAGAGCAGTACTTC
TRBV5-1,NA,TRBJ2-3,TRBD2,CASSFSGGTDTQYF,TGCGCCAGCAGCTTTAGCGGGGGCACAGATACGCAGTATTTT
TRBV5-1,NA,TRBJ1-1,NA,CASSDSLGDLTEAFF,TGCGCCAGCAGCGACTCCCTAGGGGATCTAACTGAAGCTTTCTTT
TRBV19,NA,TRBJ1-2,TRBD1,CASSPDRDYGYTF,TGTGCCAGTAGTCCTGACAGGGATTATGGCTACACCTTC
TRBV18,once,TRBJ2-1,NA,CASSPPDSYNEQFF,TGTGCCAGCTCACCGCCAGACTCCTACAATGAGCAGTTCTTC
TRBV7-3,NA,TRBJ2-3,NA,CASSLSPQSDTQYF,TGTGCCAGCAGCTTAAGTCCACAGTCAGATACGCAGTATTTT
TRBV12-3/TRBV12-4,NA,TRBJ2-7,NA,CATPLWRCYEQYF,TGTGCCACCCCCTTATGGCGGTGCTACGAGCAGTACTTC
TRBV5-1,NA,TRBJ2-1,NA,CASSLGWGERNEQFF,TGCGCCAGCAGCTTGGGTTGGGGGGAGAGAAATGAGCAGTTCTTC
TRBV5-4,NA,TRBJ2-2,NA,CASSLAQGRTGELFF,TGTGCCAGCAGCTTGGCCCAGGGGCGAACCGGGGAGCTGTTTTTT
TRBV2,NA,TRBJ1-1,NA,CASTFRGNGAEAFF,TGTGCCAGCACTTTCAGGGGTAATGGCGCTGAAGCTTTCTTT
TRBV5-4,once,TRBJ1-1,NA,CASSLRVLGNTEAFF,TGTGCCAGCAGCTTGCGGGTCCTCGGGAACACTGAAGCTTTCTTT
TRBV5-1,once,TRBJ2-3,NA,CASKAGPSTDTQYF,TGCGCCAGCAAGGCGGGGCCCAGCACAGATACGCAGTATTTT
TRBV7-9,NA,TRBJ2-3,TRBD2,CASSFPRGVETDTQYF,TGTGCCAGCAGCTTCCCTCGGGGGGTAGAGACAGATACGCAGTATTTT
TRBV6-2/TRBV6-3,NA,TRBJ1-5,TRBD1,CASSPPGQGARRGNQPQHF,TGTGCCAGCAGCCCTCCGGGACAGGGGGCAAGGAGGGGCAATCAGCCCCAGCATTTT
TRBV3-1/TRBV3-2,few,TRBJ1-4,NA,CASRLMSSNEKLFF,TGTGCCAGCCGCCTCATGAGTTCGAATGAAAAACTGTTTTTT